This TCR beta chain originates from a study of blood T cell repertoires in COVID-19. Across the whole study: The United States, Italy and Spain supplied acute and convalescent COVID-19 samples.

Germline V gene lookup returns CDR1 SEHNR and CDR2 FQNEAQ (reference sequence). CDR3 length: 13 amino acids. Trimming took off 1 base at V and 7 bases at J, with 8 bases between the two ends. TCRdb's table, derived via immunoSEQ multiplex PCR, lists solely in-frame clones and lacks some. The repertoire includes about 120,000 clones, around 89% of them detected once, and over 15% sits in the top ten. This chain links TRBV7-9 with TRBJ2-4; no clear D gene. The receptor comes from a human donor with acute or convalescent COVID-19. The donor label of this sample is uncertain. The source material was peripheral blood. CDR3 coding DNA: TGTGCCAGCAGCTTAGATCTCTATAACATTCAGTACTTC. This sequence encodes CASSLDLYNIQYF.